The 20 T cell receptor beta chains below were found in one sample sequenced in a study of blood T cell repertoires in COVID-19. Clones were sequenced by immunoSEQ multiplex PCR, and TCRdb holds only the in-frame ones, with some missing. The sample lists 150,000 to 160,000 clones, approximately 85% seen once, with approximately 0.63% in the top ten. Sequenced sample: peripheral blood. The source of these receptors is a man in his 60s with COVID-19, enrolled during active disease.

The rearrangement links TRBV7-2 to TRBJ2-7; D unclear. Germline CDR1 SGHTA, CDR2 FQGNSA. The V gene lost 1 base and the J gene lost 0 bases, with 13 bases spanning the gap. There are 16 residues in the CDR3. CDR3 in amino acids: CASSLGSLDPSYEQYF. CDR3 nucleotide sequence: TGTGCCAGCAGCTTAGGGTCCCTAGACCCCTCCTACGAGCAGTACTTC.

This chain links TRBV6-2 or TRBV6-3 with TRBJ2-1, with TRBD1 matching 9 bases. CDR3 length: 16 residues. Germline assignment: CDR1 MNHEY and CDR2 SVGEGT. V was pared by 2 bases and J by 9 bases, with 11 bases of the junction left unmatched. CDR3 region: CASSYPSGTGRSEQFF. Written as DNA, the CDR3 is TGTGCCAGCAGTTACCCGTCCGGGACAGGGAGAAGTGAGCAGTTCTTC.

The J gene is TRBJ2-3, the V gene TRBV6-4; TRBD2 might be the D (6 bases). Germline assignment: CDR1 MRHNA and CDR2 SNTAGT. Trimming took off 4 bases at V and 1 base at J, with 12 bases between the two ends. There are 15 residues in the CDR3. The DNA of the CDR3 is TGTGCCAGCAGTGTAGAACTAGCTGGCACAGATACGCAGTATTTT. Translating gives CASSVELAGTDTQYF.

This rearrangement joins TRBV6-5 to TRBJ2-5, with D hard to call. This CDR3 comprises 12 residues. Trimming shortened V by 3 bases and J by 3 bases, and 5 bases separated the two germline ends. Germline assignment: CDR1 MNHEY and CDR2 SVGAGI. The CDR3 DNA reads as TGTGCCAGCAGTTATCCGGAAGAGACCCAGTACTTC. The encoded protein is CASSYPEETQYF.

The V gene is TRBV7-2, the J gene TRBJ2-7; D is undetermined. The V and J ends lost 0 bases and 3 bases respectively, with 12 bases between them. Per the germline V gene, CDR1 is SGHTA and CDR2 is FQGNSA. The CDR3 consists of 15 residues. CDR3 sequence (DNA): TGTGCCAGCAGCTTAGCGAGGTATGTCGTCTACGAGCAGTACTTC. This gives the protein CASSLARYVVYEQYF.

This clone has just one count. The gene calls are TRBV7-2 and TRBJ1-6; 8 bases map to TRBD1. This CDR3 region has 15 residues. The germline V gene encodes CDR1 SGHTA and CDR2 FQGNSA. Trimming cost V 6 bases and J 10 bases; bases outside gene matches: 11. The CDR3 reads CASRKQGELGSPLHF. The CDR3, as DNA: TGTGCCAGCAGGAAACAGGGGGAGCTTGGATCACCCCTCCACTTT.

J is TRBJ1-4 and V is TRBV7-6; 9 bases are shared with TRBD1. This CDR3 is 16 amino acids long. From germline, CDR1 is SGHVS and CDR2 FNYEAQ. V shed 0 bases, J shed 8 bases, and the junction held 7 bases outside the gene matches. The CDR3 nucleotides read TGTGCCAGCAGCTTAGCGATGGGACAGGGTCTGGAAAAACTGTTTTTT. Its protein is CASSLAMGQGLEKLFF.

The rearrangement joins TRBV6-2 or TRBV6-3 to TRBJ1-5, with 8 bases fitting TRBD1. This CDR3 comprises 15 residues. CDR1 MNHEY and CDR2 SVGEGT come from the germline V gene. V lost 6 bases to trimming and J lost 1 base; unmatched junction nucleotides: 5. CDR3 in amino acids: CASSRQGRSNQPQHF. CDR3 DNA: TGTGCCAGCAGCCGACAGGGGCGAAGCAATCAGCCCCAGCATTTT.

The chain carries TRBV7-2 and TRBJ2-2, with 9 bases aligning to TRBD2. Germline assignment: CDR1 SGHTA and CDR2 FQGNSA. This CDR3 comprises 16 residues. V shed 7 bases, J shed 4 bases, and the junction held 10 bases outside the gene matches. In DNA form, the CDR3 reads TGTGCCAGCAACCCGCCTAGCGGGGACCTCACCGGGGAGCTGTTTTTT. Translation: CASNPPSGDLTGELFF.

The chain recombines TRBV19 with TRBJ2-1; 12 bases map to TRBD1. This CDR3 comprises 15 residues. V shed 6 bases and J 8 bases; nucleotides not matched to a gene: 8. CDR1 is LNHDA and CDR2 is SQIVND in the germline V gene (reference sequence). The CDR3 DNA follows: TGTGCCAGTAGCCCTATGGGACAGGGGGCCCATGAGCAGTTCTTC. Translation gives CASSPMGQGAHEQFF.

The gene calls are TRBV5-1 and TRBJ1-1; 7 bases fit TRBD1. The CDR3 is 15 amino acids. Germline V gene lookup returns CDR1 SGHRS and CDR2 YFSETQ. Germline trimming cut 6 bases from V and 3 bases from J; bases unmatched to any gene: 11. The CDR3 reads CASTVGGAVDTEAFF. In DNA, the CDR3 is TGCGCCAGCACGGTAGGGGGCGCGGTGGACACTGAAGCTTTCTTT.

The chain couples TRBV7-2 to TRBJ1-5, with D possibly being TRBD1 (6 bases). The V gene's germline CDR1 is SGHTA and CDR2 FQGNSA. The CDR3 sequence is 15 residues long. Trimming took 5 bases from V and 4 from J, leaving 15 bases between them. The CDR3 loop is CASSLDGTSNQPQHF. The CDR3 DNA follows: TGTGCCAGCAGCCTAGACGGGACAAGTAATCAGCCCCAGCATTTT.

The chain couples TRBV2 to TRBJ2-1; 11 bases line up with TRBD2. V lost 6 bases to trimming and J lost 5 bases; unmatched junction nucleotides: 6. The CDR3 has 15 amino acids. Germline CDR1 is SNHLY and CDR2 is FYNNEI. This chain's CDR3 is CASSYVGLADNEQFF. In nucleotides, the CDR3 is TGTGCCAGCAGCTACGTGGGACTAGCGGACAATGAGCAGTTCTTC.

The chain joins TRBV5-4 to TRBJ1-6, with a tentative D call TRBD1 (6 bases). The CDR3 contains 16 residues. V lost 4 bases and J lost 5, with 16 bases in between. The germline V gene has CDR1 SGHNT and CDR2 YYREEE (reference sequence). The DNA of the CDR3 is TGTGCCAGCAGCCGAGGGGGGGGTGGAAATAATTCACCCCTCCACTTT. It encodes CASSRGGGGNNSPLHF.

The gene calls are TRBV28 and TRBJ2-7, with D perhaps matching TRBD2 (5 bases). CDR1 MDHEN and CDR2 SYDVKM come from the germline V gene. V was pared by 3 bases and J by 3 bases, with 12 bases between. This CDR3 contains 14 residues. CDR3 residues: CASSLGSRDYEQYF. DNA of the CDR3: TGTGCCAGCAGTTTGGGTTCTCGGGACTACGAGCAGTACTTC.

The rearrangement joins TRBV24-1 to TRBJ2-2, with 8 positions matching TRBD1. The CDR3 contains 15 residues. V shed 4 bases and J 5 bases; nucleotides not matched to a gene: 5. Germline V gives CDR1 KGHDR, CDR2 SFDVKD. CDR3 sequence reads: CATSDPTGATGELFF. CDR3 coding DNA: TGTGCCACCAGTGACCCGACAGGGGCTACCGGGGAGCTGTTTTTT.

V usage is TRBV24-1 and J usage is TRBJ2-5; 9 positions match TRBD1. Per germline, CDR1 KGHDR and CDR2 SFDVKD. The V gene end was trimmed by 4 bases and the J gene end by 4 bases; junction bases not matched to a gene: 3. This CDR3 comprises 14 residues. CDR3 amino acids: CATSEGTGRETQYF. DNA for the CDR3: TGTGCCACCAGTGAGGGGACAGGGCGAGAGACCCAGTACTTC.

As to this clone: The junction differs from germline at one of its ends, possibly a read error. The chain carries TRBV7-7 and TRBJ2-3, with 8 bases matching TRBD2. Germline V lookup: CDR1 SSHAT, CDR2 FNYEAQ (reference sequence). The CDR3 runs 15 residues. CDR3 residues: CASSSTSGRADTQYF. CDR3 nucleotides: TGTGCTAGCAGCTCCACTAGCGGCCGCGCAGATACGCAGTATTTT.

This sequence joins TRBV28 and TRBJ2-3; 8 bases line up with TRBD2. This CDR3 is 19 amino acids long. With 4 bases clipped from V and 3 bases from J, the junction kept 18 bases outside the gene matches. Germline V gene data show CDR1 as MDHEN and CDR2 as SYDVKM. CDR3 DNA: TGTGCCAGCAGTTCCCATCTTAGTGGCGGGGGGTCGTTGACAGATACGCAGTATTTT. Encoded protein: CASSSHLSGGGSLTDTQYF. Drawing the rest from reference TRBV28 and TRBJ2-3, the complete variable domain is DVKVTQSSRYLVKRTGEKVFLECVQDMDHENMFWYRQDPGLGLRLIYFSYDVKMKEKGDIPEGYSVSREKKERFSLILESASTNQTSMYLCASSSHLSGGGSLTDTQYFGPGTRLTVL.

The V and J genes are TRBV6-5 and TRBJ2-7; tentatively, D is TRBD1 (5 bases). The V gene's germline CDR1 is MNHEY and CDR2 SVGAGI. The CDR3 runs 14 residues. The V gene lost 6 bases and the J gene lost 2 bases, with 14 bases spanning the gap. This chain's CDR3 is CASSPGYFTYEQYF. CDR3 in DNA: TGTGCCAGCAGCCCAGGGTATTTTACCTACGAGCAGTACTTC.